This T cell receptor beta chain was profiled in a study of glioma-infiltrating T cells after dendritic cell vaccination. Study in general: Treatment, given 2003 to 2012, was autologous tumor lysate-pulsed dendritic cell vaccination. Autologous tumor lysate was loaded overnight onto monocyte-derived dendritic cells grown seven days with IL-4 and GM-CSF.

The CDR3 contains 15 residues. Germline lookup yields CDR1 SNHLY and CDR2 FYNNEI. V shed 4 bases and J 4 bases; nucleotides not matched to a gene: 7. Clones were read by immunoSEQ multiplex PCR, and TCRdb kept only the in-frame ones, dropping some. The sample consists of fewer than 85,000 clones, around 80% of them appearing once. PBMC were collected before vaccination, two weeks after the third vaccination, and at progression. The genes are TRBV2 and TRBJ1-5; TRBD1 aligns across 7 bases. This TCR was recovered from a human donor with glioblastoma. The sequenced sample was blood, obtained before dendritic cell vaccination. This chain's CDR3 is CASSVTGLTNQPQHF. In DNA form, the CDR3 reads TGTGCCAGCAGTGTGACAGGGCTTACTAATCAGCCCCAGCATTTT.